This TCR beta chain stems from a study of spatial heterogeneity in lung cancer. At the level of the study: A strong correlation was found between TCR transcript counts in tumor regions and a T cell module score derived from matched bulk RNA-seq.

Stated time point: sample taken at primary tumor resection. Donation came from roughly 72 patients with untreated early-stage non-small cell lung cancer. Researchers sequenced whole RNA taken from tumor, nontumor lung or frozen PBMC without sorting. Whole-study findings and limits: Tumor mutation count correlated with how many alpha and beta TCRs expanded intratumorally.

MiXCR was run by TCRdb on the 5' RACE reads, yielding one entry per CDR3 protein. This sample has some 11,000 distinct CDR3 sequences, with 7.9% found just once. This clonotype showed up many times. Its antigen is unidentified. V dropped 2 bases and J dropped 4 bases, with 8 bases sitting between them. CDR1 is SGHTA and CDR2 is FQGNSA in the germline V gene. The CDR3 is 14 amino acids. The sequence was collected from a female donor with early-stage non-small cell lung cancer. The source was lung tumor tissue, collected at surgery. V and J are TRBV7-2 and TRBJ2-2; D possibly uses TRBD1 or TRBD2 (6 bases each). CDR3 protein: CASSLKGGTGELFF. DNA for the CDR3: TGTGCCAGCAGCTTAAAGGGGGGCACCGGGGAGCTGTTTTTT.